This T cell receptor beta chain appears in the sequencing data of a study of T-cell memory formation after mild COVID-19. The CDR3 sequence is 17 residues long. The V gene lost 7 bases and the J gene lost 0 bases, with 19 bases spanning the gap. Whole-study findings and limits: Pre-infection memory harbored some responding clones, suggesting cross-reactive memory joined.

Regarding this clonotype: Its antigen is unidentified.

TCRdb re-called the 5' RACE reads through MiXCR, storing one row per CDR3 protein. The sample records roughly 510,000 distinct CDR3 sequences, roughly 17% being singletons. The sample consisted of PBMCs or a T cell subset sorted from them (not recorded which). The clonotype comes from an adult woman who had mild COVID-19 (a few samples of this study predate the infection). Cell type and time point are not known. The chain carries TRBV12-3 or TRBV12-4 and TRBJ2-1; D perhaps matches TRBD2 (6 bases). The CDR3 nucleotides are TGTGCCAGCACGCCTCGGGGGTCCCCAAGCTCCTACAATGAGCAGTTCTTC. Encoded protein: CASTPRGSPSSYNEQFF.